This entry lists 20 T cell receptor beta chains sequenced from one sample in a study of Graves' ophthalmopathy and Graves' hyperthyroidism. CDR3 regions of TCR beta were amplified from RNA transcripts. Scientists carried out first-round RT-PCR using HTBI primers and then a second-round multiplex PCR. TCRdb called the multiplex PCR reads again in MiXCR, with one record for every CDR3 protein. The profile shows roughly 400,000 distinct CDR3 sequences, about 18% of them singletons. The sequenced sample consisted of peripheral blood. These receptors came from an adult woman with stable Graves' hyperthyroidism.

The sample holds many counts of this clonotype. The CDR3 spells CASGSLAFQETQYF. CDR3 nucleotides: TGTGCCAGCGGGTCCTTAGCGTTCCAAGAGACCCAGTACTTC. This chain joins TRBV27 and TRBJ2-5; D is perhaps TRBD2 (5 bases). The germline CDR1 and CDR2 sequences are MNHEY and SMNVEV (reference sequence). V was cut by 8 bases and J by 1 base, with 14 bases left in between. The CDR3 runs 14 residues.

Regarding this clonotype: This clone may be a read error of a much larger clone one base away. A read error is likely, as this CDR3 ends without the conserved phenylalanine or tryptophan. The rearrangement links TRBV29-1 to TRBJ2-2; maybe TRBD1 (6 bases). The CDR3 runs 13 residues. Per germline, CDR1 SQVTM and CDR2 ANQGSEA. Trimming took off 4 bases at V and 2 bases at J, with 8 bases between the two ends. CDR3 sequence reads: CSVGDINTGELFL. In nucleotides, the CDR3 is TGCAGCGTTGGGGACATAAACACCGGGGAGCTGTTTTTG.

The rearrangement uses TRBV4-3 and TRBJ1-3, with D uncertain. V gave up 3 bases and J gave up 4 bases, with 16 bases separating them. The CDR3 length is 16 residues. CDR1 and CDR2 (germline): LGHNA, YSLEER. The CDR3 sequence is CASSHNLGYEGNTIYF. In DNA form, the CDR3 reads TGCGCCAGCAGCCATAATTTGGGGTATGAAGGAAACACCATATATTTT.

This clonotype was detected ten times or more. The chain has TRBV12-5 and TRBJ2-2; 9 nucleotides agree with TRBD1. This CDR3 contains 15 residues. Germline trimming cut 5 bases from V and 4 bases from J; bases unmatched to any gene: 5. Germline CDR1 LGHNT, CDR2 FRNRAP. In DNA form, the CDR3 reads TGTGCTAGTGGTCCAGGACAGGGGAGCACCGGGGAGCTGTTTTTT. Translation: CASGPGQGSTGELFF.

The chain uses TRBV12-3 or TRBV12-4 and TRBJ1-3, with a possible D match to TRBD1 (5 bases). V lost 8 bases, J lost 3 bases, and 8 bases lay in between. This CDR3 is 12 amino acids long. Here the CDR3 DNA reads TGTGCCAGCGGAGGGGTTGGAAACACCATATATTTT. Protein sequence: CASGGVGNTIYF.

This clonotype appeared a single time. The chain joins TRBV7-9 to TRBJ2-7; D is ambiguous. Germline CDR1 and CDR2: SEHNR and FQNEAQ (reference sequence). This CDR3 is built from 12 residues. Trimming pared 4 bases from V and 6 bases from J, leaving 10 bases between. The CDR3 is CASSYPAGEQYF. Written as DNA, the CDR3 is TGTGCCAGCAGCTATCCGGCAGGCGAGCAGTACTTC.

This clonotype has a count of ten or more. The chain recombines TRBV3-1 with TRBJ2-7; 8 positions match TRBD1. This CDR3 has 13 residues. V shed 4 bases and J 7 bases; nucleotides not matched to a gene: 6. CDR1 and CDR2 from the germline V gene are LGHDT and YNNKEL (reference sequence). The DNA for the CDR3 is TGTGCCAGCAGCCGAGGACAGGGAAGGGAGCAGTACTTC. This translates into CASSRGQGREQYF.

This clonotype was found many times. This may come from a read error, since a much larger clone is one base off. J is TRBJ2-7 and V is TRBV6-2 or TRBV6-3; 8 bases match TRBD1. Per the germline V gene, CDR1 is MNHEY and CDR2 is SVGEGT. The CDR3 extends over 14 amino acids. In DNA, the CDR3 is TGTGCCGGCAGTTACCGGGACAGGACGGATAAGCAGTACTTC. It yields the protein CAGSYRDRTDKQYF.

The rearrangement uses TRBV28 and TRBJ2-5; a possible D gene is TRBD2 (5 bases). Trimming took 6 bases from V and 0 from J, leaving 14 bases between them. Germline lookup yields CDR1 MDHEN and CDR2 SYDVKM. CDR3 length equals 15 residues. The CDR3 here is CASRRFPGYQETQYF. The CDR3 DNA reads TGTGCCAGCAGGAGATTCCCGGGATACCAAGAGACCCAGTACTTC.

The CDR3: CASGTANTEAFF. The CDR3 nucleotides read TGTGCCAGCGGGACAGCGAACACTGAAGCTTTCTTT. The rearrangement uses TRBV2 and TRBJ1-1; 7 bases are shared with TRBD1. Germline assignment: CDR1 SNHLY and CDR2 FYNNEI. The CDR3 extends over 12 amino acids. V gave up 8 bases and J gave up 1 base; unmatched junction bases: 1.

This clonotype was counted at least ten times. The chain has TRBV7-2 and TRBJ2-6; TRBD2 is a possible D gene (6 bases). Per the germline V gene, CDR1 is SGHTA and CDR2 is FQGNSA. This CDR3 region has 17 residues. V lost 5 bases and J 0 bases, leaving 14 bases between the germline ends. CDR3 region: CASSPAGRNSGANVLTF. The CDR3 DNA follows: TGTGCCAGCAGCCCCGCGGGACGGAACTCTGGGGCCAACGTCCTGACTTTC.

This clonotype was detected ten times or more. The rearrangement joins TRBV12-3 or TRBV12-4 to TRBJ1-5, with D unclear. V was clipped by 7 bases and J by 5 bases, with 15 bases between them. The CDR3 length is 14 residues. The CDR3 sequence: CASTLAGFDQPQHF. The DNA for the CDR3 is TGTGCCAGCACCCTTGCCGGTTTTGATCAGCCCCAGCATTTT.

In this sample, this clonotype turned up a few times. The chain links TRBV9 to TRBJ2-7; D possibly corresponds to TRBD2 (5 bases). The last part of the DNA fits TRBJ2-1 better; the J call may be wrong. The CDR3 contains 14 residues. Germline assignment: CDR1 SGDLS and CDR2 YYNGEE. CDR3 DNA sequence: TGTGCCAGCAGCGGGGAAGCGGCCTACAATGAGCAGTTCTTC. Translating it yields CASSGEAAYNEQFF.

At least ten counts were recorded for this clonotype. The chain joins TRBV28 to TRBJ2-2; TRBD1 matches at 7 bases. The CDR3 loop spans 15 amino acids. V lost 10 bases and J lost 2; bases outside the gene matches: 10. The V gene's germline CDR1 is MDHEN and CDR2 SYDVKM. CDR3 in amino acids: CAIPTGTVNTGELFF. The CDR3, as DNA: TGTGCCATCCCCACCGGGACAGTTAACACCGGGGAGCTGTTTTTT.

This clonotype was observed at least ten times. The chain is built from TRBV20-1 and TRBJ1-1; D gene ambiguous. The CDR3 is made up of 13 amino acids. V lost 0 bases to trimming and J lost 1 base, with 6 bases between them. The germline V gene has CDR1 DFQATT and CDR2 SNEGSKA (reference sequence). The CDR3 sequence is CSARDFRNTEAFF. Here the CDR3 DNA reads TGCAGTGCTAGAGATTTCAGGAACACTGAAGCTTTCTTT.

The chain combines TRBV7-6 with TRBJ2-5; either TRBD1 or TRBD2 may fit D (5 bases each). Trimming cost V 4 bases and J 7 bases, with 16 bases left between them. CDR3 length: 14 residues. Germline-derived CDR1 and CDR2 are SGHVS and FNYEAQ. CDR3 loop: CASSSSGRQRTQYF. The DNA of the CDR3 is TGTGCCAGCAGCTCTTCGGGACGGCAGAGGACCCAGTACTTC.

This clonotype was recorded at least ten times. This chain joins TRBV4-3 and TRBJ2-2; 8 bases match TRBD2. Losses at the gene ends were 0 bases for V and 1 base for J; bases not matched to a gene: 7. Per germline, CDR1 LGHNA and CDR2 YSLEER. The length of the CDR3 is 18 residues. CDR3 in amino acids: CASSQEIGLAVNTGELFF. The CDR3 DNA reads as TGCGCCAGCAGCCAAGAGATAGGACTAGCCGTGAACACCGGGGAGCTGTTTTTT.

This clonotype was found many times. The chain links TRBV10-3 to TRBJ1-1, with D maybe TRBD1 (5 bases). The CDR3 extends over 13 amino acids. Deletions cut 8 bases from V and 4 bases from J, with 14 bases between. The V gene's germline CDR1 is ENHRY and CDR2 SYGVKD. CDR3: CAIAGQGPTEAFF. CDR3 nucleotide sequence: TGTGCCATCGCGGGGCAGGGTCCCACTGAAGCTTTCTTT.

This clonotype was seen more than once but under ten times. CDR3 sequence: CASSLWDGVAFF. CDR3 nucleotide sequence: TGTGCCAGCAGTTTATGGGACGGTGTAGCTTTCTTT. The chain recombines TRBV12-3 or TRBV12-4 with TRBJ1-1; D possibly corresponds to TRBD1 (5 bases). Trimming took off 2 bases at V and 10 bases at J, with 11 bases between the two ends. This CDR3 spans 12 amino acids.

This sequence joins TRBV20-1 and TRBJ2-5, with 10 bases identical to TRBD1. Germline CDR1 reads DFQATT; CDR2 reads SNEGSKA (reference sequence). This CDR3 is 14 amino acids long. J gave up 5 bases and V 6 bases, and 9 bases lay outside the gene matches. CDR3 residues: CSATDRGKGETQYF. The CDR3 bases are TGCAGTGCCACGGACAGGGGGAAGGGGGAGACCCAGTACTTC.